This is a list of T cell receptor beta chains from one sample in a study of T-cell reconstitution after alpha-beta-depleted transplantation in children. TCRdb re-called the PCR reads with MiXCR, one entry per CDR3 protein. Here the sample spans around 200,000 distinct CDR3 sequences, approximately 19% being singletons. Sequences were derived from PBMCs, mostly from graft donor cells, sampled 360 days after TCRalphabeta/CD19-depleted stem cell transplant. All receptors come from a male patient between 2 and 10 years old who had a stem cell transplant for acute lymphoblastic leukemia, so the T cells may come from the graft donor. Both conserved end residues are part of each CDR3. D genes are given only for firm matches. A row's size may be missing; if present it is once, few, many or a size class.

v_call	clone_size	j_call	d_call	cdr3_nt	cdr3_aa
TRBV2	NA	TRBJ2-6	NA	TGTGCCAGCAGTTCCGGGACCTTCTCTGGGGCCAACGTCCTGACTTTC	CASSSGTFSGANVLTF
TRBV4-3	few	TRBJ1-4	NA	TGCGCCAGCAGCCAAGATCGGGGCGAAGTAAGTGAAAAACTGTTTTTT	CASSQDRGEVSEKLFF
TRBV7-9	few	TRBJ1-1	NA	TGTGCCAGCAGCTCTTTCGAGAACACTGAAGCTTTCTTT	CASSSFENTEAFF
TRBV7-2	few	TRBJ2-3	NA	TGTGCCAGCAGCTTAGCAGGGGCTAGCACCGGCACAGATACGCAGTATTTT	CASSLAGASTGTDTQYF
TRBV29-1	NA	TRBJ2-1	TRBD1	TGCAGCGTGGTAGGACAGGGGGTCACAAATGAGCAGTTCTTC	CSVVGQGVTNEQFF
TRBV12-3/TRBV12-4	NA	TRBJ2-5	TRBD2	TGTGCCAGCAGACTGGGGGGGACAGAGACCCAGTACTTC	CASRLGGTETQYF
TRBV11-3	NA	TRBJ2-7	NA	TGTGCCAGCACCCTAGTGGGGCCGCCCTACGAGCAGTACTTC	CASTLVGPPYEQYF
TRBV27	few	TRBJ2-1	NA	TGTGCCAGCAGTTCTTTGGGTAGCTCTTCCTACAATGAGCAGTTCTTC	CASSSLGSSSYNEQFF
TRBV3-1	NA	TRBJ2-1	NA	TGTGCCAGCAGCCGTCGCAATGAGCAGTTCTTC	CASSRRNEQFF
TRBV29-1	many	TRBJ1-4	NA	TGCAGCGTTGGTTGGGCGAATAATGAAAAACTGTTTTTT	CSVGWANNEKLFF
TRBV4-2	few	TRBJ1-5	NA	TGTGCCAGCAGCCAAGATCAGGACCCTTCCAATCAGCCCCAGCATTTT	CASSQDQDPSNQPQHF
TRBV19	NA	TRBJ2-7	TRBD1	TGTGCCAGTAGTCAGACAGGGCTGGACGAGCAGTACTTC	CASSQTGLDEQYF
TRBV10-3	few	TRBJ1-1	TRBD1	TGTGCCATCAGGGGACAGCCGAACACTGAAGCTTTCTTT	CAIRGQPNTEAFF
TRBV5-1	few	TRBJ2-5	NA	TGCGCCAGCAGCTTGGAAGGGGGCCGGGGGGAGACCCAGTACTTC	CASSLEGGRGETQYF
TRBV29-1	few	TRBJ2-7	NA	TGCAGCGTCCGGGGCCTCAGCTCCTACGAGCAGTACTTC	CSVRGLSSYEQYF
TRBV4-3	NA	TRBJ1-4	TRBD1	TGCGCCAGCAGCCAGCCGGACAGGGATAATGAAAAACTGTTTTTT	CASSQPDRDNEKLFF